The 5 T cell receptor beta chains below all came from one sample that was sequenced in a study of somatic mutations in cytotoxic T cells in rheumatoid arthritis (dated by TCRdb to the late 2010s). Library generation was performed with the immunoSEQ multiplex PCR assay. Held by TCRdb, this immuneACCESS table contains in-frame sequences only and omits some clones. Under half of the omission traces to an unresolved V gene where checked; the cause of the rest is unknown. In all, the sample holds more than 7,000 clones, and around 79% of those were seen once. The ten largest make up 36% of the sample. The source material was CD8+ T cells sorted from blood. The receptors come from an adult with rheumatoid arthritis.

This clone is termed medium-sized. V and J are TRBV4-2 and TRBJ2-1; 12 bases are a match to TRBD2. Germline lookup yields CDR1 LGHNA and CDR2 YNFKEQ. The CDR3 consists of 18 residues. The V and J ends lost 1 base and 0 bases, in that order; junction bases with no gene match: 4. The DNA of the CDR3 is TGTGCCAGCAGCCAAGTGTCTAGCGGGAGGGGCTCCTACAATGAGCAGTTCTTC. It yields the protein CASSQVSSGRGSYNEQFF.

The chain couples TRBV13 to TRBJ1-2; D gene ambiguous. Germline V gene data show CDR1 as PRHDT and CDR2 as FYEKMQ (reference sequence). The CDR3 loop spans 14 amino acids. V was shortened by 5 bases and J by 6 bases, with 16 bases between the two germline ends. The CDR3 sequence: CASSATGVSNGYTF. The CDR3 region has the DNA TGTGCCAGCAGCGCCACGGGAGTATCAAATGGCTACACCTTC.

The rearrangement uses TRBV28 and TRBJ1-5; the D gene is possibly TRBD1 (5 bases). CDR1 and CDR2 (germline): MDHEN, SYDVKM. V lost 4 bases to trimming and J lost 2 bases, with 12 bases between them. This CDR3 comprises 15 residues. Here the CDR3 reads CASSSRVGGNQPQHF. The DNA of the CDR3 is TGTGCCAGCAGTTCCAGGGTAGGCGGCAATCAGCCCCAGCATTTT.

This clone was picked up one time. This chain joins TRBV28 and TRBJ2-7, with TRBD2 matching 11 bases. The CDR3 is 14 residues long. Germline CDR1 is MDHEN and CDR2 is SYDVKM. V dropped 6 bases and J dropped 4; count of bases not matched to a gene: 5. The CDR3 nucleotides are TGTGCCAGCAGACTAGCGGGGGCCGGGTACGAGCAGTACTTC. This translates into CASRLAGAGYEQYF.

The DNA for the CDR3 is TGTGCCAGCAAGAGAGAGGTTCTGGGTTTCACAGATACGCAGTATTTT. This translates into CASKREVLGFTDTQYF. The chain uses TRBV7-2 and TRBJ2-3; D is uncertain. CDR1 and CDR2 from the germline V gene are SGHTA and FQGNSA. V gave up 7 bases and J gave up 2 bases, with 19 bases separating them. The CDR3 loop spans 16 amino acids.